This T cell receptor beta chain was documented in a study of blood T cell repertoires in COVID-19. Germline lookup yields CDR1 MNHEY and CDR2 SVGEGT. There are 11 residues in the CDR3. V was trimmed by 0 bases and J by 12 bases, leaving 6 bases between them. As processed by the authors: Quantification of nucleated cells was approximated via reference gene primer amplification. Assay: immunoSEQ multiplex PCR; the TCRdb copy retains only in-frame clones and omits some. V, J and clone size reflect that table, while D and trimming were determined from the DNA. The repertoire holds over 250,000 clones, with approximately 88% as singletons.

Sequencing used peripheral blood. This chain joins TRBV6-2 or TRBV6-3 and TRBJ2-1, with a possible D match to TRBD2 (5 bases). This clonotype was obtained from a woman between 65 and 79 years old with COVID-19, enrolled during active disease. CDR3 nucleotide sequence: TGTGCCAGCAGTTACTCTAGCGCGCAGTTCTTC. Residues: CASSYSSAQFF.